Listed below are T cell receptor beta chains from one sample, sequenced in a study of early T cells in non-severe SARS-CoV-2 infection. TCRdb ran MiXCR on the 5' RACE reads and lists one entry per CDR3 protein. The table shows about 48,000 distinct CDR3 sequences, with approximately 7.6% occurring only once. The sequenced sample was whole blood. The receptors stem from an adult who was a healthcare worker with PCR-confirmed SARS-CoV-2 infection or an uninfected control (not recorded which). CDR3s include the opening cysteine and the closing phenylalanine or tryptophan. The order of the fields is D gene, clone size, V gene, J gene, CDR3 protein, CDR3 DNA. D genes are given only for firm matches. Rows may omit the clone size; those that give it use once, few, many or a size class.

NA	NA	TRBV9	TRBJ2-3	CASSPLFGGTADTQYF	TGTGCCAGCAGCCCCCTTTTTGGGGGGACGGCGGATACGCAGTATTTT
NA	many	TRBV6-5	TRBJ1-5	CASSYGSNQPQHF	TGTGCCAGCAGTTACGGCAGCAATCAGCCCCAGCATTTT
NA	few	TRBV28	TRBJ2-7	CASSRLQVYEQYF	TGTGCCAGCAGTCGCTTGCAGGTCTACGAGCAGTACTTC
TRBD1	NA	TRBV10-3	TRBJ2-7	CAIRGQGYYEQYF	TGTGCCATCCGGGGACAGGGTTACTACGAGCAGTACTTC
NA	many	TRBV20-1	TRBJ2-1	CSARNVLGGGDEQFF	TGCAGTGCCCGAAATGTTTTGGGGGGCGGGGATGAGCAGTTCTTC
NA	NA	TRBV5-6	TRBJ2-1	CASSLDVGSRRYNEQFF	TGTGCCAGCAGCTTAGACGTCGGGTCAAGAAGGTACAATGAGCAGTTCTTC
NA	NA	TRBV4-3	TRBJ2-3	CASSQDQERTQYF	TGCGCCAGCAGCCAAGATCAAGAGAGGACGCAGTATTTT
TRBD2	many	TRBV5-1	TRBJ2-1	CASSLDGTSVNEQFF	TGCGCCAGCAGCTTGGATGGGACTAGCGTTAATGAGCAGTTCTTC
NA	few	TRBV15	TRBJ1-1	CATSCLRQDHEAFF	TGTGCCACCAGCTGCCTGCGACAGGACCATGAAGCTTTCTTT
TRBD1	few	TRBV27	TRBJ2-7	CASSLRTGLNEQYF	TGTGCCAGCAGTTTACGGACAGGGTTAAACGAGCAGTACTTC
TRBD1	many	TRBV6-1	TRBJ1-2	CASSEASQGASRNYGYTF	TGTGCCAGCAGTGAAGCGTCACAGGGGGCCTCGAGGAACTATGGCTACACCTTC
TRBD2	many	TRBV18	TRBJ2-5	CASSPIVTDSGITQYF	TGTGCCAGCTCACCAATCGTCACTGACAGCGGGATAACCCAGTACTTC
NA	few	TRBV28	TRBJ1-2	CASTTESNYGYTF	TGTGCCAGCACCACAGAATCTAACTATGGCTACACCTTC
NA	many	TRBV11-1	TRBJ2-2	CASSQWSTGELFF	TGTGCCAGCAGCCAGTGGTCCACCGGGGAGCTGTTTTTT
NA	many	TRBV20-1	TRBJ2-2	CSAPVDGAGELFF	TGCAGTGCTCCCGTTGACGGAGCCGGGGAGCTGTTTTTT